The rows below give T cell receptor beta chains drawn from one sample of a study of blood T cell repertoires in COVID-19. Assay used: immunoSEQ multiplex PCR; TCRdb lists only in-frame clones, some missing. In the table there are approximately 390,000 clones, nearly 90% of which are singletons. The sample was PBMCs or T cells enriched from blood (not recorded which). Every receptor here comes from a woman aged 40-49 years with acute COVID-19. Each CDR3 is given with its conserved first and last residue. The order of the fields is J gene, V gene, D gene, clone size, CDR3 DNA, CDR3 protein. A D gene is named only where the DNA matches it firmly. Expanded clones are given a class, and other clones once, few, many or no size at all.

TRBJ2-5 | TRBV4-1 | TRBD1 | NA | TGCGCCAGCTGGGGACAGGGGGACAGGACCCAGTACTTC | CASWGQGDRTQYF
TRBJ1-1 | TRBV7-2 | NA | NA | TGTGCCAGCAAAAGACAGGCGTCTATTGGGGTGAACACTGAAGCTTTCTTT | CASKRQASIGVNTEAFF
TRBJ1-2 | TRBV4-1 | NA | once | TGCGCCAGCAGCCAAGAGGTCGGGGTGTATGGCTACACCTTC | CASSQEVGVYGYTF
TRBJ1-1 | TRBV12-3/TRBV12-4 | NA | NA | TGTGCCAGCAGAGGTCAGGGGAACACTGAAGCTTTCTTT | CASRGQGNTEAFF
TRBJ2-1 | TRBV5-4 | TRBD2 | NA | TGTGCCAGCAGCTCCCCCGGGACTAGCGAGCAGTTCTTC | CASSSPGTSEQFF
TRBJ2-7 | TRBV6-6 | TRBD2 | NA | TGTGCCAGTCAACCGGGACTAGCCCTACACGAGCAGTACTTC | CASQPGLALHEQYF
TRBJ2-5 | TRBV19 | NA | NA | TGTGCCAGTACTGGGGGCGGGGAGACCCAGTACTTC | CASTGGGETQYF
TRBJ1-4 | TRBV7-9 | TRBD1 | NA | TGTGCCAGCAGTCCGGGACAGGGTGTTGTTGGTAATGAAAAACTGTTTTTT | CASSPGQGVVGNEKLFF
TRBJ1-5 | TRBV7-2 | NA | NA | TGTGCCAGCAGCCCCCAGACAGGAAATCAGCCCCAGCATTTT | CASSPQTGNQPQHF
TRBJ2-7 | TRBV3-1/TRBV3-2 | NA | NA | TGTGCCAGCAGCCAAGATGGGGGGAGCTCCTACGAGCAGTACTTC | CASSQDGGSSYEQYF
TRBJ1-1 | TRBV3-1/TRBV3-2 | NA | NA | TGTGCCAGCAGCCAAGAAGGGAGAACTGAAGCTTTCTTT | CASSQEGRTEAFF
TRBJ1-3 | TRBV9 | NA | NA | TGTGCCAGCAGCCTAGAGGGGATCTCTGGAAACACCATATATTTT | CASSLEGISGNTIYF
TRBJ1-2 | TRBV1 | NA | NA | TGCACCCCCGAGGTCTCGCGGGGCTACACCTTC | CTPEVSRGYTF
TRBJ1-4 | TRBV6-5 | NA | NA | TGTGCCTGCCGGGGAGCAACTAATGAAAAACTGTTTTTT | CACRGATNEKLFF
TRBJ1-2 | TRBV9 | TRBD1 | NA | TGTGCCAGCAGCGGGGGACAGGGAAAGTATGGCTACACCTTC | CASSGGQGKYGYTF
TRBJ2-5 | TRBV5-4 | NA | NA | TGTGCCAGCAGCTTTAGGGGTAGGGGGGAGACCCAGTACTTC | CASSFRGRGETQYF
TRBJ1-2 | TRBV4-2 | NA | NA | TGTGCCAGCAGCCAAGATAACAGTGGCGGCTACACCTTC | CASSQDNSGGYTF
TRBJ1-1 | TRBV7-9 | TRBD1 | NA | TGTGCCAGCAGCCCGGACAGGGGGCGTACTGAAGCTTTCTTT | CASSPDRGRTEAFF
TRBJ2-3 | TRBV28 | NA | NA | TGTGCCAGCACGAGCACAGATACGCAGTATTTT | CASTSTDTQYF
TRBJ2-5 | TRBV18 | TRBD2 | NA | TGTGCCAGCTCCCTCGGGACTATCCAAGAGACCCAGTACTTC | CASSLGTIQETQYF
TRBJ2-3 | TRBV24-1 | TRBD1 | once | TGTGCCACCAGCCCAACCACAGGGGGTGATACGCAGTATTTT | CATSPTTGGDTQYF
TRBJ1-2 | TRBV2 | TRBD1 | NA | TGTGCCAGCAGTACGGGACAGGGCTATGGCTACACCTTC | CASSTGQGYGYTF
TRBJ1-2 | TRBV15 | TRBD1 | once | TGTGCCACCAGCGCAGGGGGCGGCTATGGCTACACCTTC | CATSAGGGYGYTF
TRBJ1-6 | TRBV11-3 | NA | NA | TGTGCCAGCAGCCCCGCTCCTCCAGCCTATAATTCACCCCTCCACTTT | CASSPAPPAYNSPLHF
TRBJ2-5 | TRBV27 | TRBD1 | NA | TGTGCCAGCAGTTTAGCTACAGGGGGCTATGAGACCCAGTACTTC | CASSLATGGYETQYF
TRBJ1-5 | TRBV30 | NA | NA | TGTGCCTGGAGTTTTGCGGGCCAGCCCCAGCATTTT | CAWSFAGQPQHF
TRBJ1-1 | TRBV30 | NA | NA | TGTGCCTGGAGTACGGGGGTATCCACTGAAGCTTTCTTT | CAWSTGVSTEAFF
TRBJ2-5 | TRBV19 | NA | NA | TGTGCCAGTAGTATAGGGGGAGTGGAGACCCAGTACTTC | CASSIGGVETQYF